This T cell receptor beta chain was sequenced during a study of blood T cell repertoires in COVID-19. The V gene's germline CDR1 is WNHNN and CDR2 SYGVQD (reference sequence). The CDR3 contains 17 residues. V was cut by 4 bases and J by 2 bases, with 18 bases left in between. Sequencing used immunoSEQ multiplex PCR; TCRdb keeps in-frame clones, though not all of them. The top ten clones hold around 3% of a sample with about 370,000 clones, roughly 90% of them seen once. The clonotype originates from a woman aged 25 to 39 with COVID-19, enrolled during active disease. V usage is TRBV10-1 and J usage is TRBJ2-1; a possible D gene is TRBD1 (6 bases). Sequenced material: peripheral blood. Here the CDR3 reads CASSGGRTASTYNEQFF. The CDR3 DNA is TGCGCCAGCAGTGGGGGTCGGACAGCCTCTACCTACAATGAGCAGTTCTTC.